This is a list of T cell receptor beta chains from one sample in a study of blood T cell repertoires in COVID-19. Some clones are missing from TCRdb's copy, which holds only in-frame ones; the method was immunoSEQ multiplex PCR. The sample lists approximately 390,000 clones; 88% were seen once. Sequencing used PBMCs or T cells enriched from blood (not recorded which). The receptors shown here come from a woman aged 40 to 50 with acute COVID-19. Both conserved end residues are part of each CDR3. The D gene is left open where the match is weak. Not every row has a clone size; where given, it reads once, few, many or a size class.

TRBJ2-3	TRBV12-5	TRBD2	once	CASGLSLAGGDTDTQYF	TGTGCTAGTGGTTTGTCCCTAGCGGGGGGGGACACAGATACGCAGTATTTT
TRBJ1-6	TRBV7-9	TRBD1	.	CASSLRTGGSYNSPLHF	TGTGCCAGCAGCCTAAGGACAGGGGGCTCCTATAATTCACCCCTCCACTTT
TRBJ1-2	TRBV29-1	.	.	CSVEKGVAYGYTF	TGCAGCGTTGAAAAGGGGGTGGCCTATGGCTACACCTTC
TRBJ1-6	TRBV20-1	.	.	CSASVQSNSPLHF	TGCAGTGCTAGTGTACAGTCGAATTCACCCCTCCACTTT
TRBJ2-3	TRBV3-1/TRBV3-2	.	once	CASSQELTSTDTQYF	TGTGCCAGCAGCCAAGAACTCACCAGCACAGATACGCAGTATTTT
TRBJ1-1	TRBV7-2	TRBD1	.	CASRKYRGTEAFF	TGTGCCAGCAGGAAGTACAGGGGCACTGAAGCTTTCTTT
TRBJ2-3	TRBV11-2	.	.	CASSFDFGGSDTQYF	TGTGCCAGCAGCTTTGATTTCGGGGGATCAGATACGCAGTATTTT
TRBJ1-5	TRBV15	.	.	CATSRDGYQPQHF	TGTGCCACCAGCAGAGACGGTTATCAGCCCCAGCATTTT
TRBJ1-6	TRBV21-1	.	.	CASSEGSGDYFHNSPLHF	TGTGCCAGCAGCGAGGGATCGGGAGATTATTTTCATAATTCACCCCTCCACTTT
TRBJ1-4	TRBV4-1	TRBD1	few	CASSQGGQGSKEKLFF	TGCGCCAGCAGCCAAGGCGGACAGGGTTCGAAAGAAAAACTGTTTTTT
TRBJ1-2	TRBV9	.	.	CASSGWENYGYTF	TGTGCCAGCAGCGGATGGGAGAACTATGGCTACACCTTC
TRBJ2-5	TRBV7-9	TRBD1	once	CASSSWDRVGETQYF	TGTGCCAGCAGCTCCTGGGACAGGGTAGGGGAGACCCAGTACTTC
TRBJ2-3	TRBV5-5	.	.	CASSQDRGTDTQYF	TGTGCCAGCAGTCAGGACCGGGGGACAGATACGCAGTATTTT
TRBJ1-2	TRBV13	TRBD1	.	CASSPRGYYGYTF	TGTGCCAGCAGCCCCAGGGGGTACTATGGCTACACCTTC
TRBJ2-1	TRBV3-1/TRBV3-2	.	.	CASSQDKGHNEQFF	TGTGCCAGCAGCCAGGACAAGGGTCACAATGAGCAGTTCTTC
TRBJ2-7	TRBV2	TRBD1	.	CASTKLGTDYTHPVEQYF	TGTGCCAGCACCAAACTCGGGACAGACTATACACACCCCGTCGAGCAGTACTTC
TRBJ1-1	TRBV7-9	TRBD1	.	CASMDRGRGNTEAFF	TGTGCCAGCATGGACAGGGGTCGTGGGAACACTGAAGCTTTCTTT
TRBJ1-5	TRBV5-8	.	.	CASSRGPQHF	TGTGCCAGCAGTCGCGGGCCCCAGCATTTT
TRBJ1-1	TRBV19	TRBD1	.	CASSRQGGTEAFF	TGTGCCAGTAGTAGACAGGGAGGCACTGAAGCTTTCTTT
TRBJ1-1	TRBV5-4	.	.	CAIHAGGKVTEAFF	TGTGCCATCCATGCGGGGGGCAAAGTCACTGAAGCTTTCTTT
TRBJ2-5	TRBV29-1	TRBD2	.	CSTGLAGGPGETQYF	TGCAGCACAGGACTAGCGGGGGGGCCGGGGGAGACCCAGTACTTC
TRBJ2-7	TRBV11-3	.	.	CASSLGEDPGQTSYEQYF	TGTGCCAGCAGCTTAGGGGAGGATCCGGGACAGACCTCCTACGAGCAGTACTTC